A single sample gave rise to the 23 T cell receptor beta chains below, sequenced in a study of spatial heterogeneity in lung cancer. A single record per CDR3 protein comes from TCRdb applying MiXCR to the 5' RACE reads. The table lists under 11,000 distinct CDR3 sequences, around 3.6% of them singletons, with approximately 8% in the top ten. Documented time point: sample taken at primary tumor resection. The study sequenced unsorted whole RNA from tumor, nontumor lung or frozen PBMC. The sample consisted of normal lung tissue next to the tumor, taken at surgery. All receptors derive from a male donor with early-stage non-small cell lung cancer.

This clonotype was detected ten times or more. The V and J genes are TRBV6-5 and TRBJ1-3; no reliable D call. Trimming shortened V by 5 bases and J by 0 bases, and 8 bases separated the two germline ends. This CDR3 is 14 amino acids long. Germline V gene sequence: CDR1 MNHEY, CDR2 SVGAGI. Here the CDR3 DNA reads TGTGCCAGCAGTAGGTGGACCTCTGGAAACACCATATATTTT. Protein sequence: CASSRWTSGNTIYF.

By proportion, this clonotype is medium-sized (0.01 to 0.1%). The J gene is TRBJ2-5, the V gene TRBV30; 11 bases align to TRBD2. Germline trimming cut 2 bases from V and 3 bases from J; bases unmatched to any gene: 5. There are 15 residues in the CDR3. CDR1 GTSNPN and CDR2 SVGIG come from the germline V gene (reference sequence). CDR3 DNA: TGTGCCTGGAGTACGGAGACTAGCGGGAAAGAGACCCAGTACTTC. Translation: CAWSTETSGKETQYF.

The chain is built from TRBV27 and TRBJ2-5, with a weak D call TRBD2 (5 bases). The CDR3 length is 13 residues. Trimming pared 3 bases from V and 2 bases from J, leaving 7 bases between. Germline CDR1 and CDR2: MNHEY and SMNVEV (reference sequence). CDR3 nucleotide sequence: TGTGCCAGCAGTTTTCGGGGACAAGAGACCCAGTACTTC. The encoded protein is CASSFRGQETQYF.

Sample share makes this clonotype large. The chain couples TRBV20-1 to TRBJ2-7; 9 positions match TRBD1. The CDR3 spans 15 residues. Germline loops: CDR1 DFQATT, CDR2 SNEGSKA (reference sequence). J lost 2 bases, V lost 0 bases, and 5 bases had no gene match. The DNA of the CDR3 is TGCAGTGCTAGAGATCTGACAGGGGGACCCTACGAGCAGTACTTC. As protein: CSARDLTGGPYEQYF.

This clonotype qualifies as large (0.1 to 1%). The chain employs TRBV4-2 and TRBJ1-2, with TRBD1 matching over 11 bases. The CDR3 contains 15 residues. Germline CDR1 is LGHNA and CDR2 is YNFKEQ. V dropped 4 bases and J dropped 6; count of bases not matched to a gene: 7. The CDR3 DNA reads as TGTGCCAGCAGCCGAGGACAGGGGGCGATGGATGGCTACACCTTC. The encoded protein is CASSRGQGAMDGYTF.

This clonotype came up many times. The J gene is TRBJ1-1, the V gene TRBV7-2; D is perhaps TRBD1 (6 bases). V was clipped by 0 bases and J by 7 bases, with 15 bases between them. Germline CDR1 and CDR2: SGHTA and FQGNSA. CDR3 size: 15 residues. The CDR3 loop reads CASSLATGAFGEAFF. DNA of the CDR3: TGTGCCAGCAGCTTAGCTACGGGGGCTTTCGGTGAAGCTTTCTTT.

V gene TRBV11-2 combines with J gene TRBJ2-7; D is perhaps TRBD1 (6 bases). V gave up 3 bases and J gave up 9 bases, with 9 bases separating them. This CDR3 contains 11 residues. Germline CDR1 reads SGHAT; CDR2 reads FQNNGV. CDR3 in DNA: TGTGCCAGCAGCTTGGGGACATTGCAGTACTTC. It codes for CASSLGTLQYF. The full variable domain, with the rest looked up from reference TRBV11-2 and TRBJ2-7, is EAGVAQSPRYKIIEKRQSVAFWCNPISGHATLYWYQQILGQGPKLLIQFQNNGVVDDSQLPKDRFSAERLKGVDSTLKIQPAKLEDSAVYLCASSLGTLQYFGPGTRLTVT.

By frequency in the sample, this clonotype is medium-sized. The chain joins TRBV12-3 or TRBV12-4 to TRBJ1-1, with D perhaps TRBD1 (5 bases). The CDR3 runs to 15 residues. Trimming removed 6 bases at V and 5 bases at J, with 19 bases between. DNA for the CDR3: TGTGCCAGCAGGCGCACCCCAGGGCAAGGAACTGAAGCTTTCTTT. It yields the protein CASRRTPGQGTEAFF.

This clonotype was counted at least ten times. The chain joins TRBV7-9 to TRBJ2-1; 14 nucleotides align to TRBD2. Per germline, CDR1 SEHNR and CDR2 FQNEAQ (reference sequence). J was trimmed by 7 bases and V by 7 bases; bases with no gene match: 21. The CDR3 totals 20 residues. As DNA, the CDR3 is TGTGCCAGCACCTACTGGCACGGGACTAGCGGGAGAAGGAGAGGAAATGAGCAGTTCTTC. Translating it yields CASTYWHGTSGRRRGNEQFF.

The V gene is TRBV7-3, the J gene TRBJ2-5, with D maybe TRBD1 (6 bases). The V gene's germline CDR1 is SGHTA and CDR2 FQGTGA. The CDR3 is 16 residues long. V lost 2 bases to trimming and J lost 2 bases, with 15 bases between them. The chain's CDR3 is CASSLVATGTQETQYF. CDR3 DNA: TGTGCCAGCAGCTTAGTTGCGACAGGAACACAAGAGACCCAGTACTTC.

Ten or more counts support this clonotype. CDR3 DNA sequence: TGTGCCAGCAGTAAAAGAACGCGGGGGACTGAAGCTTTCTTT. Translation: CASSKRTRGTEAFF. V usage is TRBV6-5 and J usage is TRBJ1-1; tentative D call: TRBD1 (5 bases). V was shortened by 5 bases and J by 5 bases, with 15 bases between the two germline ends. The germline CDR1 and CDR2 sequences are MNHEY and SVGAGI. The CDR3 totals 14 residues.

The chain combines TRBV19 with TRBJ2-3; 11 bases fit TRBD2. The CDR3 consists of 19 residues. CDR1 is LNHDA and CDR2 is SQIVND in the germline V gene (reference sequence). J gave up 6 bases and V 9 bases, and 23 bases lay outside the gene matches. The chain's CDR3 is CASAIRGSGGAGRRDTQYF. The CDR3 DNA is TGTGCCAGCGCCATCCGTGGTAGCGGGGGGGCCGGTCGGAGGGATACGCAGTATTTT.

This clonotype was found many times. This rearrangement joins TRBV20-1 to TRBJ2-7; 8 bases line up with TRBD2. This CDR3 contains 14 residues. In germline, CDR1 is DFQATT, CDR2 SNEGSKA (reference sequence). V was pared by 0 bases and J by 5 bases, with 6 bases of the junction left unmatched. Here the CDR3 reads CSARDGGGIHEQYF. The CDR3 nucleotides are TGCAGTGCTAGAGACGGCGGGGGGATCCACGAGCAGTACTTC.

This clonotype is categorized as medium-sized. The chain combines TRBV2 with TRBJ2-7; D remains ambiguous. The V end was cut by 2 bases, the J end by 6 bases, with 14 bases between. CDR3 length: 14 residues. Germline V gene data show CDR1 as SNHLY and CDR2 as FYNNEI. The CDR3 sequence is CASSEYRVSGEQYF. The CDR3, as DNA: TGTGCCAGCAGTGAATATCGGGTCTCTGGCGAGCAGTACTTC.

This clonotype was detected many times. The rearrangement joins TRBV28 to TRBJ1-3, with TRBD1 identical over 8 bases. V lost 8 bases to trimming and J lost 0 bases; unmatched junction nucleotides: 6. CDR3 length: 15 amino acids. CDR1 is MDHEN, CDR2 SYDVKM, per germline. The CDR3 reads CASRDRMSSGNTIYF. CDR3 nucleotides: TGTGCCAGCCGGGACAGGATGAGCTCTGGAAACACCATATATTTT.

J is TRBJ2-1 and V is TRBV30; 7 bases agree with TRBD2. The V gene end was trimmed by 3 bases and the J gene end by 6 bases; junction bases not matched to a gene: 8. This CDR3 has 14 residues. Germline V gene lookup returns CDR1 GTSNPN and CDR2 SVGIG (reference sequence). The CDR3 region is CAWRPWEGSNEQFF. CDR3 in DNA: TGTGCCTGGAGGCCTTGGGAGGGCTCCAATGAGCAGTTCTTC.

This clonotype was observed at least ten times. This chain uses TRBV9 with TRBJ2-2; tentatively, D is TRBD1 (6 bases). This CDR3 is built from 18 residues. CDR1 SGDLS and CDR2 YYNGEE come from the germline V gene. V lost 4 bases and J lost 2, with 21 bases in between. CDR3: CASSSPLKSGANTGELFF. The CDR3 DNA is TGTGCCAGCAGCTCGCCCCTTAAATCAGGGGCTAACACCGGGGAGCTGTTTTTT.

This clonotype was detected ten times or more. The chain combines TRBV29-1 with TRBJ2-5; D remains ambiguous. Germline lookup yields CDR1 SQVTM and CDR2 ANQGSEA. Trimming cost V 2 bases and J 2 bases, with 12 bases left between them. This CDR3 is 14 amino acids long. CDR3 DNA: TGCAGCGTTGAACGCGTAGCCCAACAAGAGACCCAGTACTTC. Amino acids: CSVERVAQQETQYF. Using reference TRBV29-1 and TRBJ2-5 for the parts outside the CDR3, the full variable domain is SAVISQKPSRDICQRGTSLTIQCQVDSQVTMMFWYRQQPGQSLTLIATANQGSEATYESGFVIDKFPISRPNLTFSTLTVSNMSPEDSSIYLCSVERVAQQETQYFGPGTRLLVL.

This clonotype was counted many times. J is TRBJ2-7 and V is TRBV4-3; TRBD1 aligns across 7 bases. The V and J ends lost 0 bases and 1 base, in that order; junction bases with no gene match: 12. The CDR3 is 18 amino acids. Germline V gene data show CDR1 as LGHNA and CDR2 as YSLEER. This CDR3 is CASSQEDLGQTFSYEQYF. In DNA form, the CDR3 reads TGCGCCAGCAGCCAAGAGGATCTGGGACAGACTTTTTCCTACGAGCAGTACTTC.

This clonotype has ten or more counts. This sequence joins TRBV9 and TRBJ2-3; 7 bases agree with TRBD2. The length of the CDR3 is 16 residues. Germline V gene sequence: CDR1 SGDLS, CDR2 YYNGEE. Trimming cost V 0 bases and J 6 bases; bases outside gene matches: 10. The CDR3 region is CASSVAGRPGRDTQYF. The DNA for the CDR3 is TGTGCCAGCAGCGTAGCTGGGCGCCCCGGGAGGGATACGCAGTATTTT.

This clonotype appeared a few times. CDR3 protein: CSVLGQGSAYEQYF. The CDR3 DNA is TGCAGCGTTCTGGGACAGGGGTCGGCCTACGAGCAGTACTTC. The chain is built from TRBV29-1 and TRBJ2-7; TRBD1 matches at 10 bases. Losses at the gene ends were 5 bases for V and 2 bases for J; bases not matched to a gene: 6. Germline V lookup: CDR1 SQVTM, CDR2 ANQGSEA. This CDR3 region has 14 residues.

This clonotype was picked up many times. The V call is TRBV20-1, the J call TRBJ1-5, with D tentatively TRBD1 (5 bases). Germline-derived CDR1 and CDR2 are DFQATT and SNEGSKA (reference sequence). V was clipped by 3 bases and J by 0 bases, with 18 bases between them. CDR3 length: 17 residues. The CDR3 sequence: CSASPRGGIYSNQPQHF. CDR3 coding DNA: TGCAGTGCTAGCCCTAGGGGAGGGATCTATAGCAATCAGCCCCAGCATTTT.

This clonotype has ten or more counts. The gene calls are TRBV20-1 and TRBJ2-7; 9 bases fit TRBD2. Germline loops: CDR1 DFQATT, CDR2 SNEGSKA (reference sequence). V was clipped by 6 bases and J by 0 bases; unmatched bases: 6. The CDR3 covers 14 residues. CDR3: CSATSGSSSYEQYF. In DNA, the CDR3 is TGCAGTGCCACTAGCGGGTCGAGCTCCTACGAGCAGTACTTC.